The source of this TCR beta chain is a study of technical replicates of blood from several donors. TCRdb's copy holds only in-frame clones and misses some; the assay was immunoSEQ multiplex PCR. The sample yields around 80,000 clones, around 91% seen once. The sequenced sample was T cells isolated from PBMCs. The source of this sequence is a human donor in good health.

CDR3 bases: TGCGCCAGCAGCTTCGGGGGCACAGATACGCAGTATTTT. It is translated as CASSFGGTDTQYF. The chain uses TRBV5-1 and TRBJ2-3; maybe TRBD2 (5 bases). CDR1 is SGHRS and CDR2 is YFSETQ in the germline V gene. This CDR3 contains 13 residues. Trimming left V 2 bases short and J 1 base short, with 5 bases between.